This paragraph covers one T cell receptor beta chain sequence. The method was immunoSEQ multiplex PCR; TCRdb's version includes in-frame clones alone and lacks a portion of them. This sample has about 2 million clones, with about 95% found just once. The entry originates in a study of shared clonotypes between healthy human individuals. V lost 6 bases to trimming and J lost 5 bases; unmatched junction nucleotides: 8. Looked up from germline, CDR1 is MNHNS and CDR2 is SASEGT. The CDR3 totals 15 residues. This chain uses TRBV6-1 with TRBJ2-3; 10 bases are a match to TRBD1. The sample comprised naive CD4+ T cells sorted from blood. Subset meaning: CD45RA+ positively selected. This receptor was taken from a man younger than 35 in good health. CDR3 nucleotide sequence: TGTGCCAGCAGGACAGGGGGCGCGGTGAAAGATACGCAGTATTTT. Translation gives CASRTGGAVKDTQYF.